This TCR beta chain was obtained from a study of T-cell reconstitution after alpha-beta-depleted transplantation in children. This CDR3 comprises 13 residues. Germline assignment: CDR1 MNHNS and CDR2 SASEGT. With 6 bases removed from V and 1 base from J, the gap between germline ends came to 9 bases. This clonotype was observed many times. The antigen is unknown. This sample's TCRbeta library carried unique molecular identifier barcodes. A single record per CDR3 protein comes from TCRdb applying MiXCR to the PCR reads. The repertoire holds about 160,000 distinct CDR3 sequences, with more than 9.5% as singletons. Study-level results: Among T cells one year after transplant, newly produced cells accounted for most counts and diversity. Where some patients showed high TCRbeta diversity at day 60, it came from recipient T cells and thymic progenitors that had survived. Several hundred expanded graft clones reportedly gave rise to the alpha-beta T cells present about two months after transplant.

The rearrangement joins TRBV6-1 to TRBJ1-1; the D gene is possibly TRBD1 (5 bases). This receptor was identified in a boy aged 2 to 10 with acute myeloid leukemia, due to receive a stem cell transplant. The starting material was PBMCs, obtained before TCRalphabeta/CD19-depleted stem cell transplant. The CDR3 here is CASRTQGNTEAFF. The CDR3 DNA reads TGTGCCAGCAGAACCCAGGGGAACACTGAAGCTTTCTTT.